The 4 T cell receptor beta chains below all came from one sample that was sequenced in a study of patients and donors after allogeneic stem cell transplantation. TCRdb redid the calling of the RT-PCR reads with MiXCR, one entry per CDR3 protein. The table includes 920,000 or so distinct CDR3 sequences, roughly 18% detected once. The material sequenced was blood, either unsorted or a sorted T cell fraction (not recorded which). These receptor sequences come from a human donor who was either an allogeneic HSCT recipient or a stem cell or donor lymphocyte infusion donor (not recorded which). It is not recorded whose cells these are; they may come from a transplant donor.

At least ten counts were recorded for this clonotype. V and J are TRBV6-6 and TRBJ2-2; D remains ambiguous. The germline V and J ends were trimmed by 8 bases and 5 bases, with 12 bases remaining between them. Germline V gives CDR1 MNHNY, CDR2 SVGAGI (reference sequence). This CDR3 is built from 13 residues. The CDR3 region has the DNA TGTGCCAGCCAGGTGGGGTGGACCGGGGAGCTGTTTTTT. Protein: CASQVGWTGELFF.

The rearrangement joins TRBV5-1 to TRBJ2-1; 7 bases are a match to TRBD2. CDR1 and CDR2 from the germline V gene are SGHRS and YFSETQ. Losses at the gene ends were 4 bases for V and 7 bases for J; bases not matched to a gene: 11. The CDR3 has 15 amino acids. The CDR3 protein is CASSGRTRGRNEQFF. The CDR3, as DNA: TGCGCCAGCAGCGGGCGGACTAGAGGGCGGAATGAGCAGTTCTTC.

This clonotype was seen many times. CDR3 residues: CATSEAQGINQPQHF. The CDR3 region has the DNA TGTGCCACCAGTGAAGCACAGGGTATCAATCAGCCCCAGCATTTT. The genes are TRBV24-1 and TRBJ1-5; possibly TRBD1 for D (6 bases). This CDR3 has 15 residues. Germline values: CDR1 KGHDR, CDR2 SFDVKD. Trimming took off 4 bases at V and 3 bases at J, with 12 bases between the two ends.

This chain joins TRBV15 and TRBJ1-5, with TRBD1 matching 8 bases. The CDR3 is 14 residues long. The junction had 13 bases not matched to a gene; V was cut back by 4 bases and J by 14 bases. CDR1 LNHNV and CDR2 YYDKDF come from the germline V gene (reference sequence). CDR3 loop: CATSTENNRGGEHF. The CDR3 coding sequence is TGTGCCACCAGCACCGAAAACAACAGGGGGGGGGAGCATTTT.